Listed below are T cell receptor beta chains from one sample, sequenced in a study of Ad26.COV2.S vaccination and SARS-CoV-2 variants. The assay was immunoSEQ multiplex PCR, and TCRdb's table has in-frame clones only and misses some. The table records 250,000 or so clones, around 85% of them present only once. Sequences were derived from peripheral blood, sampled in a trial of Ad26.COV2.S vaccine versus placebo. The receptors shown here come from a person between 18 and 60 years old who received the Ad26.COV2.S COVID-19 vaccine or a placebo. The CDR3 runs from the conserved cysteine through the conserved F or W. Each record gives: J gene, V gene, D gene, CDR3 protein. A D gene is named only where the DNA matches it firmly.

TRBJ2-1	TRBV28	TRBD2	CASSQTSGTYNEQFF
TRBJ2-2	TRBV6-2/TRBV6-3	TRBD2	CASSDPGTSGGAGPGELFF
TRBJ2-1	TRBV3-1/TRBV3-2	.	CASSQSSGGQHNEQFF
TRBJ1-4	TRBV27	.	CASSLRDGPMRGEKLFF
TRBJ2-7	TRBV4-3	.	CASSQDYRYEQYF
TRBJ1-6	TRBV3-1/TRBV3-2	.	CASSRTGAVYNSPLHF
TRBJ2-2	TRBV30	TRBD2	CAWSVRRSGGTGELFF
TRBJ1-5	TRBV25-1	TRBD1	CASSQTGVNQPQHF
TRBJ2-5	TRBV5-6	TRBD1	CASSPVGTGKETQYF
TRBJ1-5	TRBV5-4	.	CASSTQGTQPQHF
TRBJ2-4	TRBV18	.	CASSPPSERDIQYF
TRBJ2-3	TRBV29-1	.	CSVVVGRTDTQYF
TRBJ2-7	TRBV9	.	CASSVLGTNSYEQYF
TRBJ2-7	TRBV5-1	.	CASSPGHRDTSYEQYF
TRBJ1-4	TRBV6-6	TRBD1	CASSPLRQGRATNEKLFF
TRBJ1-6	TRBV19	.	CASGLGASSYNSPLHF
TRBJ2-7	TRBV7-6	TRBD1	CASSPERTGSAYEQYF
TRBJ1-3	TRBV5-6	.	CASSRDGYSGNTIYF
TRBJ1-5	TRBV18	.	CASSLTGLGENQPQHF
TRBJ2-2	TRBV11-2	.	CASSFNTGELFF
TRBJ2-3	TRBV6-5	.	CASGGLGFTDTQYF
TRBJ1-4	TRBV7-2	.	CASRAGPTNEKLFF
TRBJ2-5	TRBV2	.	CASSEGLGHLMVETQYF
TRBJ2-1	TRBV6-1	.	CASFEEPRPVGNEQFF
TRBJ2-1	TRBV4-2	.	CASSQERDEQFF
TRBJ1-2	TRBV4-3	.	CASSQGVRTSYGYTF
TRBJ2-3	TRBV7-3	TRBD2	CASSLGVAGGTDTQYF
TRBJ1-5	TRBV3-1/TRBV3-2	TRBD1	CASSPDRGDNQPQHF
TRBJ1-1	TRBV6-2/TRBV6-3	.	CASSYSAARSVRAFF
TRBJ1-2	TRBV7-3	.	CASSPKPNYGYTF
TRBJ1-2	TRBV11-2	.	CASSLGPYSVYGYTF
TRBJ1-1	TRBV18	.	CASSPPDGPRAAFF
TRBJ1-1	TRBV18	.	CASSPIPRNTEAFF
TRBJ2-2	TRBV6-5	.	CASSSIGRNTGELFF
TRBJ1-2	TRBV10-3	.	CAIDHTGYGYTF
TRBJ2-5	TRBV5-1	TRBD1	CASSSGTGSQETQYF
TRBJ2-1	TRBV5-1	TRBD2	CASSLKAGDHNEQFF
TRBJ2-7	TRBV24-1	TRBD1	CATYSRDRVYNEQYF
TRBJ2-1	TRBV9	TRBD2	CASCYSGGVTNEQFF
TRBJ2-3	TRBV5-4	TRBD2	CASSPDGGRTDTQYF
TRBJ2-7	TRBV7-2	.	CASSVPTSFYEQYF
TRBJ2-5	TRBV30	.	CAWSTRTETQYF
TRBJ2-3	TRBV7-3	TRBD2	CASSPRGGGQGDTQYF
TRBJ2-2	TRBV6-5	.	CASNFRVTGELFF
TRBJ1-4	TRBV18	TRBD1	CASSLNRGTNEKLFF
TRBJ1-2	TRBV19	TRBD1	CASSMTGLDYGYTF
TRBJ2-5	TRBV5-1	TRBD2	CASSLLAGGLETQYF